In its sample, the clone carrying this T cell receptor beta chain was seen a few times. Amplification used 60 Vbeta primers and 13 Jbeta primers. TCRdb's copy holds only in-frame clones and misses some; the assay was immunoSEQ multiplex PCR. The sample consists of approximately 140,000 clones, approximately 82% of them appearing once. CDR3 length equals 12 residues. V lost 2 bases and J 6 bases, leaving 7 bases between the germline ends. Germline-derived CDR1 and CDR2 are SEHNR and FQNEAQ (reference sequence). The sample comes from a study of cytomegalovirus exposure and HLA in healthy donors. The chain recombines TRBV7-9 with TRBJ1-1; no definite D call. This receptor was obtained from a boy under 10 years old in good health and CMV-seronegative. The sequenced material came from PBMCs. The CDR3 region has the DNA TGTGCCAGCAGCTTAACAGTAGCTGAAGCTTTCTTT. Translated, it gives CASSLTVAEAFF.